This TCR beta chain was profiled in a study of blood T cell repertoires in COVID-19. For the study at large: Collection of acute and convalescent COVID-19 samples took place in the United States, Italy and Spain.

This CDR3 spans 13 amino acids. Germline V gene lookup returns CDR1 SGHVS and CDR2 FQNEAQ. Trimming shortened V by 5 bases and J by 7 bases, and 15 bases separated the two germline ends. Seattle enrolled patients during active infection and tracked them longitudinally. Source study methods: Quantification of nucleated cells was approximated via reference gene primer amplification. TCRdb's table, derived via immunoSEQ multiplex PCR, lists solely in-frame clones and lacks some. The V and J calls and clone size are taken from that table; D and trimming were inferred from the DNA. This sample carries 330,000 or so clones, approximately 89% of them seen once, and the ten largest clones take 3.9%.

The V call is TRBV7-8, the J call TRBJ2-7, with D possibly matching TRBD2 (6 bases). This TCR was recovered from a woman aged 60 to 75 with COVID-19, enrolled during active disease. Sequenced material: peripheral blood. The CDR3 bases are TGTGCCAGCAGCCCACGCCGCGGGGTGGAGCAGTACTTC. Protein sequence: CASSPRRGVEQYF.